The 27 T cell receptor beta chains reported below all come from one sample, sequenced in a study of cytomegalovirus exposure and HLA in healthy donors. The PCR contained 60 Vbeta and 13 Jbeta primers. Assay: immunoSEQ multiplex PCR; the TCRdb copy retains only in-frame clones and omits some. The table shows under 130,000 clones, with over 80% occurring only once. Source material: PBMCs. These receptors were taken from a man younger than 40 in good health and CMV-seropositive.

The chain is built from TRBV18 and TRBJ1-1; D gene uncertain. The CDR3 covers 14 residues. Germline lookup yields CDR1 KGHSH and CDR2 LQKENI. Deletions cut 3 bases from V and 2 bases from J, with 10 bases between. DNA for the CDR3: TGTGCCAGCTCACCCAAACAGATCAACACTGAAGCTTTCTTT. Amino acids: CASSPKQINTEAFF.

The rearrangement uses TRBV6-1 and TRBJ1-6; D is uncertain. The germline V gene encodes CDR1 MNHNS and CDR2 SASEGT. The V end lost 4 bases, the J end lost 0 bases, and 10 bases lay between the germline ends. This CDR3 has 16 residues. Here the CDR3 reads CASSAGYSSYNSPLHF. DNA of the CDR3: TGTGCCAGCAGTGCCGGGTACTCCTCCTATAATTCACCCCTCCACTTT.

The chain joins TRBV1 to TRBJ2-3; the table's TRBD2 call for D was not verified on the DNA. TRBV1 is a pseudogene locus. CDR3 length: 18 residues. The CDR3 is CTSSSRLYSGGSQDTQYF. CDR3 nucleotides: TGCACCAGCAGCTCACGACTATATAGCGGGGGGAGTCAAGATACGCAGTATTTT.

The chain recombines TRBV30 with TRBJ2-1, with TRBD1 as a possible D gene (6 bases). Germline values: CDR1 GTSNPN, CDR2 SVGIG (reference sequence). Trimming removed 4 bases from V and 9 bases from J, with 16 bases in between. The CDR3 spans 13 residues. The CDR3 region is CAWIKGEGSEQFF. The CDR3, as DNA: TGTGCCTGGATTAAGGGGGAAGGGAGTGAGCAGTTCTTC.

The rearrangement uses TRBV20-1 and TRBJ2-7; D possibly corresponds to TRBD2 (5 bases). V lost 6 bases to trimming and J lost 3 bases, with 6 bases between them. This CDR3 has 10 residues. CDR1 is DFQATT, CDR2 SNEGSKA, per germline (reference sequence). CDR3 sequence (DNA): TGCAGTGCCGGGGACTACGAGCAGTACTTC. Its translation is CSAGDYEQYF.

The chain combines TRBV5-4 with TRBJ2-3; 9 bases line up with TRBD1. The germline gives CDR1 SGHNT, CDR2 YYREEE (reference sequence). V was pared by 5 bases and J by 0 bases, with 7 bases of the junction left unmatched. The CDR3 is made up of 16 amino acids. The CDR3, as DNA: TGTGCCAGCAGGCTGGGTGGGACAGGGAGCACAGATACGCAGTATTTT. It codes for CASRLGGTGSTDTQYF.

CDR3 bases: TGCGCCAGCAGGAGACAGCAAGAGACCCAGTACTTC. Its protein product is CASRRQQETQYF. The V and J genes are TRBV5-1 and TRBJ2-5; TRBD1 might be the D (5 bases). V was clipped by 5 bases and J by 2 bases, with 7 bases between them. The CDR3 runs to 12 residues. Germline CDR1 SGHRS, CDR2 YFSETQ.

CDR3 nucleotides: TGTGCCAGCAGCGCGACTAGCGGGGGGGCGTACGAGCAGTACTTC. It is translated as CASSATSGGAYEQYF. The chain employs TRBV7-2 and TRBJ2-7; 14 bases line up with TRBD2. The CDR3 covers 15 residues. Germline lookup yields CDR1 SGHTA and CDR2 FQGNSA. J gave up 4 bases and V 5 bases, and 4 bases lay outside the gene matches.

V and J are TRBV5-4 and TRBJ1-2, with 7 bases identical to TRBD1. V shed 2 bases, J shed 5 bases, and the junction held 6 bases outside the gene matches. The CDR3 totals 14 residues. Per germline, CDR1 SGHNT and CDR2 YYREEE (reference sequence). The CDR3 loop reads CASSFRDSLYGYTF. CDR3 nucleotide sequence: TGTGCCAGCAGCTTCAGGGACAGCCTTTATGGCTACACCTTC.

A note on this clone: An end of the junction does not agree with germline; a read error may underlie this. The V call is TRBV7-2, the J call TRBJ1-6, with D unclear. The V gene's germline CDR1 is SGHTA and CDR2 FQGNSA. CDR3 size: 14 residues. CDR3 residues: CANSYREVASPLHF. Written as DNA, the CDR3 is TGTGCCAACAGCTACCGGGAGGTGGCTTCACCCCTCCACTTT.

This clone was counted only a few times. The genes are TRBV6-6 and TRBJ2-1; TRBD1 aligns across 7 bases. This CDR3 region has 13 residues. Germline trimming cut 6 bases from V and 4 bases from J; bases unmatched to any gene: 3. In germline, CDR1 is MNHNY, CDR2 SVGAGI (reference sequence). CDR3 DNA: TGTGCCAGCAGGCCGGACAGGTACAATGAGCAGTTCTTC. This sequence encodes CASRPDRYNEQFF.

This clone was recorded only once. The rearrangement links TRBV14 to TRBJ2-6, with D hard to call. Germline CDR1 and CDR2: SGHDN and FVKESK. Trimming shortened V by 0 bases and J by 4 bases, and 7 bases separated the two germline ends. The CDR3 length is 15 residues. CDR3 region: CASSQDVGGANVLTF. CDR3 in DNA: TGTGCCAGCAGCCAAGATGTCGGGGGGGCCAACGTCCTGACTTTC.

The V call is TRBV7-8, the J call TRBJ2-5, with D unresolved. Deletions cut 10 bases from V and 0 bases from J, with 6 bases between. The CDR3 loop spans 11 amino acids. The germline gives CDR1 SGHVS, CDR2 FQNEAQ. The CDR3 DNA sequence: TGTGCCATTCGGTACCAAGAGACCCAGTACTTC. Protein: CAIRYQETQYF.

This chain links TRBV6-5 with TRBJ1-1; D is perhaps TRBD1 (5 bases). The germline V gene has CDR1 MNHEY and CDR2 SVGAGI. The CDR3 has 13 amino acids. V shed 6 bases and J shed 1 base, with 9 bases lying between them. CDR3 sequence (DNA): TGTGCCAGCAGGCTAGACAGGAACACTGAAGCTTTCTTT. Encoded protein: CASRLDRNTEAFF.

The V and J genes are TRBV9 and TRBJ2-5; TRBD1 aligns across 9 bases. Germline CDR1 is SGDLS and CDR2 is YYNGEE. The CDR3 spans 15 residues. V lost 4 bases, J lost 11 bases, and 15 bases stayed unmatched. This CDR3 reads CASSPTGGTGNEQYF. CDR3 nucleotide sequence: TGTGCCAGCAGCCCCACCGGCGGGACAGGGAATGAGCAGTACTTC. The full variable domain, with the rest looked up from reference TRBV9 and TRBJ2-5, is DSGVTQTPKHLITATGQRVTLRCSPRSGDLSVYWYQQSLDQGLQFLIQYYNGEERAKGNILERFSAQQFPDLHSELNLSSLELGDSALYFCASSPTGGTGNEQYFGPGTRLLVL.

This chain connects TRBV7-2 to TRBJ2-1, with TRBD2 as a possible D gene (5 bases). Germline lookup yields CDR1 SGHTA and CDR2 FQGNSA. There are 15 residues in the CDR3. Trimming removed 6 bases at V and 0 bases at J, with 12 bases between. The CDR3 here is CASRLDRGSYNEQFF. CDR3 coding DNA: TGTGCCAGCAGACTAGACCGGGGCTCCTACAATGAGCAGTTCTTC.

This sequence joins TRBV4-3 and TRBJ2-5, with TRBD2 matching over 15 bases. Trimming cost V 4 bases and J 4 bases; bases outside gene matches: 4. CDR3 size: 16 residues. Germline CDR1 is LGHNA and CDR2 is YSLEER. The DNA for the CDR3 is TGCGCCAGCAGCCCCCGGACTAGCGGGGGGGGAGAGACCCAGTACTTC. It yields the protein CASSPRTSGGGETQYF.

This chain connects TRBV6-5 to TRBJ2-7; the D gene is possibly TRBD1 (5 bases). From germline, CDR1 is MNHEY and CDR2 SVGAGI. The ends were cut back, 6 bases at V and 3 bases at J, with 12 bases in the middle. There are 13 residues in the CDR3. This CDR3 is CASSRDRYYEQYF. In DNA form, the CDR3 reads TGTGCCAGCAGCAGAGACAGATACTACGAGCAGTACTTC.

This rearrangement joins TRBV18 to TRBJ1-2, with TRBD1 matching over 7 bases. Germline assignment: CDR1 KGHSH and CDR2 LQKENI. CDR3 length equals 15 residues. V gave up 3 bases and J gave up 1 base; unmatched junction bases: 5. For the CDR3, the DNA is TGTGCCAGCTCACCGTCGGGACAGTATAACTATGGCTACACCTTC. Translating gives CASSPSGQYNYGYTF.

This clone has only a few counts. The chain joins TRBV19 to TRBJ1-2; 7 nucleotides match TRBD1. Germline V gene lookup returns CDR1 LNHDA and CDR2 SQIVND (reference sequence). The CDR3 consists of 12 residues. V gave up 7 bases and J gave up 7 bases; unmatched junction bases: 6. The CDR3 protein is CASTTNRGGYTF. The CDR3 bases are TGTGCCAGTACCACTAACAGGGGTGGCTACACCTTC.

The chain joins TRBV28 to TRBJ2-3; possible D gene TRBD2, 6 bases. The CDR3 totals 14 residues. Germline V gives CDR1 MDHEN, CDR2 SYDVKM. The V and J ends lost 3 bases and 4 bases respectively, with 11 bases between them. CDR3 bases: TGTGCCAGCAGTTTGGGGGGACGGGCAGATACGCAGTATTTT. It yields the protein CASSLGGRADTQYF.

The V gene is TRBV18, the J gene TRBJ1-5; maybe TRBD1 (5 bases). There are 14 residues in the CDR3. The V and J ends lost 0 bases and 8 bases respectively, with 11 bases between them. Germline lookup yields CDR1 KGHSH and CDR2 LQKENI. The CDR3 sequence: CASSPPGEVEPQHF. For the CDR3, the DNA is TGTGCCAGCTCACCACCAGGGGAGGTTGAGCCCCAGCATTTT. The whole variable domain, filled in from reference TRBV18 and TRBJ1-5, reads NAGVMQNPRHLVRRRGQEARLRCSPMKGHSHVYWYRQLPEEGLKFMVYLQKENIIDESGMPKERFSAEFPKEGPSILRIQQVVRGDSAAYFCASSPPGEVEPQHFGDGTRLSIL.

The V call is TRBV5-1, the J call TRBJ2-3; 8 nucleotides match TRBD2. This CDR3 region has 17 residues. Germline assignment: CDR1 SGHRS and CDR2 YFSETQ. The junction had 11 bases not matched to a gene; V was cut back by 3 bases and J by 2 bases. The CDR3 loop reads CASSSGVAGMSTDTQYF. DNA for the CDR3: TGCGCCAGCAGCTCGGGGGTAGCGGGGATGTCCACAGATACGCAGTATTTT.

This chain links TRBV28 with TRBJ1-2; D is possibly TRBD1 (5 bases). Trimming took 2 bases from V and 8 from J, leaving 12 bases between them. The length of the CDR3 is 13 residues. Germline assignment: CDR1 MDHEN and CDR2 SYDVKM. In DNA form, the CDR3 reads TGTGCCAGCAGTTTAGTAAGGGGAATAGGCTACACCTTC. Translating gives CASSLVRGIGYTF.

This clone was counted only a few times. CDR3 DNA sequence: TGTGCCAGCAGCTTAGAGACAGGGTACAATCAGCCCCAGCATTTT. This gives the protein CASSLETGYNQPQHF. This chain uses TRBV11-2 with TRBJ1-5; TRBD1 matches 7 bases. CDR3 length: 15 residues. Trimming cost V 0 bases and J 3 bases; bases outside gene matches: 2. Per the germline V gene, CDR1 is SGHAT and CDR2 is FQNNGV.

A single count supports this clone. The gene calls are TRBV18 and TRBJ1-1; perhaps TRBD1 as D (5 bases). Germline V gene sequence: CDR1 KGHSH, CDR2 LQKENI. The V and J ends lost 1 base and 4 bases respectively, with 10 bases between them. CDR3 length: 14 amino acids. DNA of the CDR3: TGTGCCAGCTCACCACGAAGCGGGGGCACTGAAGCTTTCTTT. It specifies CASSPRSGGTEAFF.

Here the CDR3 DNA reads TGTGCCAGCAGCTTGAACCCTTTCGCGGGGGGGCCTGAGACCCAGTACTTC. This codes for CASSLNPFAGGPETQYF. The chain is built from TRBV5-5 and TRBJ2-5; 9 bases are shared with TRBD2. The CDR3 runs 17 residues. With 1 base clipped from V and 5 bases from J, the junction kept 12 bases outside the gene matches. Germline values: CDR1 SGHKS, CDR2 YYEKEE (reference sequence).